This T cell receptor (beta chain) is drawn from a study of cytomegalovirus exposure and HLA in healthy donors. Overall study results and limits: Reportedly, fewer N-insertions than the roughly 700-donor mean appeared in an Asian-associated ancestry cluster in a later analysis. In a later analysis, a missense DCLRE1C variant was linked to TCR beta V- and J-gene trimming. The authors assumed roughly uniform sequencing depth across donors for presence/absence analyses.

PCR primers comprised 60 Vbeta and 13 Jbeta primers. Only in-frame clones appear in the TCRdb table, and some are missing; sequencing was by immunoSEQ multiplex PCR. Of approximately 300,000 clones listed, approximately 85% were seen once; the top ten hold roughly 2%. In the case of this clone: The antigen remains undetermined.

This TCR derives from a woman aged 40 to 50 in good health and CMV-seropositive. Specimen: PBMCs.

CDR3 amino acids: CASSYSTGGGTTEAFF. The CDR3 DNA sequence: TGTGCCAGCAGTTACTCGACAGGGGGCGGAACCACTGAAGCTTTCTTT. J is TRBJ1-1 and V is TRBV6-6, with 10 bases that match TRBD1. With 0 bases clipped from V and 4 bases from J, the junction kept 5 bases outside the gene matches. CDR1 is MNHNY and CDR2 is SVGAGI in the germline V gene (reference sequence). CDR3 length: 16 amino acids.